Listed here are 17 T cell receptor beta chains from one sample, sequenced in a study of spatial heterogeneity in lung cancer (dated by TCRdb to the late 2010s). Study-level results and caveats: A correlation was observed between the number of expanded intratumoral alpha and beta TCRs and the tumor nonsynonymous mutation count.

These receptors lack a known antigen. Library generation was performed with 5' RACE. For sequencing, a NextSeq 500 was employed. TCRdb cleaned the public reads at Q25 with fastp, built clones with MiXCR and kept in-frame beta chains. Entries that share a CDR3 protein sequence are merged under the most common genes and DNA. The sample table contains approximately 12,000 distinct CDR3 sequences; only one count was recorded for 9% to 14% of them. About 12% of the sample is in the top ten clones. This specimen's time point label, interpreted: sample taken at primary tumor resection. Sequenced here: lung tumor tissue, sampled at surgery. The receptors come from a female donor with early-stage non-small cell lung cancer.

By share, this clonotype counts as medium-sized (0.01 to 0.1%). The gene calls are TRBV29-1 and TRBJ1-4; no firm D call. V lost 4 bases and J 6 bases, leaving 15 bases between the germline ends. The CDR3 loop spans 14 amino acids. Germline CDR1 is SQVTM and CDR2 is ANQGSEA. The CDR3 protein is CSVATWTRDEKLFF. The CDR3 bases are TGCAGCGTTGCAACTTGGACGAGGGATGAAAAACTGTTTTTT.

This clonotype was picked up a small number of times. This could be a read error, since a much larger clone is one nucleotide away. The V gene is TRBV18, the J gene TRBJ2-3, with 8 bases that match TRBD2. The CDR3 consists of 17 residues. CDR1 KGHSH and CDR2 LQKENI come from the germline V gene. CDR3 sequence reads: CVSSPPTGGRSTDTQYF. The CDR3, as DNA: TGTGTCAGCTCACCACCGACGGGAGGGAGGAGCACAGATACGCAGTATTTT.

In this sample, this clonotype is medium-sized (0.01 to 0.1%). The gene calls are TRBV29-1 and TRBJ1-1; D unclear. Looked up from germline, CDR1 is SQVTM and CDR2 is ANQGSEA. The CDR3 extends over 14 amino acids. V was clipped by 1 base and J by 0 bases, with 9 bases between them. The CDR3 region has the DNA TGCAGCGTTGAAGCACCCGGAATGAACACTGAAGCTTTCTTT. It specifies CSVEAPGMNTEAFF.

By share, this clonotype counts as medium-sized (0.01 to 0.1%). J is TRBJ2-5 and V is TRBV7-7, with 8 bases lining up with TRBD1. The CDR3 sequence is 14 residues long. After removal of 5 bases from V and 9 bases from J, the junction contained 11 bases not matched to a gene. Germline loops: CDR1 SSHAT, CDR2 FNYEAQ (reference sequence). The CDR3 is CASSSDRGRGSQYF. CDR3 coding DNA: TGTGCCAGCAGCAGCGACAGGGGAAGAGGGTCCCAGTACTTC.

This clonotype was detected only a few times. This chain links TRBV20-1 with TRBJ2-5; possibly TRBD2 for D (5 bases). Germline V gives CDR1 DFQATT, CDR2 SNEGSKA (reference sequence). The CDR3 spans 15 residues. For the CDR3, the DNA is TGCAGCCTCCAAGGTGACTACCGGTACCAAGAGACCCAGTACTTC. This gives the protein CSLQGDYRYQETQYF.

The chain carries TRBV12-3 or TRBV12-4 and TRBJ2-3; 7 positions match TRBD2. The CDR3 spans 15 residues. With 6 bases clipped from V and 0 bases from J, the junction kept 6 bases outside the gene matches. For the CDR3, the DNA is TGTGCCAGCAGCCATCTAGCGGTTAGCACAGATACGCAGTATTTT. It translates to CASSHLAVSTDTQYF.

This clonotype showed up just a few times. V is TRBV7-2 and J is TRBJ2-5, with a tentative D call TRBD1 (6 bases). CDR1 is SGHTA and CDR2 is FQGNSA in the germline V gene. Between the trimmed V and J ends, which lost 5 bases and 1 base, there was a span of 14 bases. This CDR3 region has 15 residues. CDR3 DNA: TGTGCCAGCAGCCTGTTCGGGACAAGCCAAGAGACCCAGTACTTC. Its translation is CASSLFGTSQETQYF. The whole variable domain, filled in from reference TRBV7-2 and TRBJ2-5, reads GAGVSQSPSNKVTEKGKDVELRCDPISGHTALYWYRQSLGQGLEFLIYFQGNSAPDKSGLPSDRFSAERTGGSVSTLTIQRTQQEDSAVYLCASSLFGTSQETQYFGPGTRLLVL.

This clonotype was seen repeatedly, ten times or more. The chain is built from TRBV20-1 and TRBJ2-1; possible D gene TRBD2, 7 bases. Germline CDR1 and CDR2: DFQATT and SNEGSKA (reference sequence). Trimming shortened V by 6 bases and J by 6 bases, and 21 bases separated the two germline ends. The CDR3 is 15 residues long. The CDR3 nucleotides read TGCAGTGCAGAGGCGAGGGGGGGCCTCCGCAATGAGCAGTTCTTC. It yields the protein CSAEARGGLRNEQFF.

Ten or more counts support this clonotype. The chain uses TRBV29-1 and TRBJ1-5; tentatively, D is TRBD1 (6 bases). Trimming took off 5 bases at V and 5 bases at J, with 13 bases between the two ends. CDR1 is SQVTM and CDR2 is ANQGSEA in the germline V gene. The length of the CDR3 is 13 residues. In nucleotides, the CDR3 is TGCAGCGTTCGGACAGACCCGGATCAGCCCCAGCATTTT. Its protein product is CSVRTDPDQPQHF.

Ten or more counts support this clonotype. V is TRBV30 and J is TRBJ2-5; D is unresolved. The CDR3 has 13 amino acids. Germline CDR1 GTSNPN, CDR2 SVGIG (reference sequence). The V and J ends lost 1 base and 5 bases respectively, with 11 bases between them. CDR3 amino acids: CAWSGLVSETQYF. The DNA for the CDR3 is TGTGCCTGGAGTGGTCTAGTTTCTGAGACCCAGTACTTC.

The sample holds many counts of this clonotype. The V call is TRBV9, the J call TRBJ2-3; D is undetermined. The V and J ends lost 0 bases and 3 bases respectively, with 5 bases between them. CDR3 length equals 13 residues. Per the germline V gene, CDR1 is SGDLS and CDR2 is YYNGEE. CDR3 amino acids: CASSVEKTDTQYF. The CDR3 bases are TGTGCCAGCAGCGTAGAGAAAACAGATACGCAGTATTTT. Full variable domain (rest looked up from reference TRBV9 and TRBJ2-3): DSGVTQTPKHLITATGQRVTLRCSPRSGDLSVYWYQQSLDQGLQFLIQYYNGEERAKGNILERFSAQQFPDLHSELNLSSLELGDSALYFCASSVEKTDTQYFGPGTRLTVL.

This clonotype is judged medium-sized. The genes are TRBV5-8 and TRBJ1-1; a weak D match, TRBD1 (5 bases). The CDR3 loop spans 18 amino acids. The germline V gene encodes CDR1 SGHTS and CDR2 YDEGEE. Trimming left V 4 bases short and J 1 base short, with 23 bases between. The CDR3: CASSRTDWGRISNTEAFF. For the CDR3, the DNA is TGTGCCAGCAGCCGAACGGATTGGGGACGGATATCGAACACTGAAGCTTTCTTT.

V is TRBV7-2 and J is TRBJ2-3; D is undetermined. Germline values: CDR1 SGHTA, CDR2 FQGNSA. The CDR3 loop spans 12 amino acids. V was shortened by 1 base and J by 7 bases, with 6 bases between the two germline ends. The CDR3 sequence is CASSLGENTQYF. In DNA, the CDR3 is TGTGCCAGCAGCTTAGGCGAAAATACGCAGTATTTT.

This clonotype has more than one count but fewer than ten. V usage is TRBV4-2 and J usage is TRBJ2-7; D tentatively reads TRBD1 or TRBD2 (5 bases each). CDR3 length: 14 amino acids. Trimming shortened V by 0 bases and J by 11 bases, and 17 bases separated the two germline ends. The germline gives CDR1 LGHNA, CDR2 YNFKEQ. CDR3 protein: CASSQDFLGDPKYF. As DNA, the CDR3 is TGTGCCAGCAGCCAAGATTTTTTGGGGGACCCGAAGTACTTC.

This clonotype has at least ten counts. The CDR3 nucleotides read TGTGCCAGTAACCCAGGGGGGTACAATGAGCAGTTCTTC. It encodes CASNPGGYNEQFF. This rearrangement joins TRBV6-2 or TRBV6-3 to TRBJ2-1, with D perhaps TRBD1 (7 bases). V dropped 9 bases and J dropped 4 bases, with 13 bases sitting between them. The CDR3 extends over 13 amino acids. Germline CDR1 is MNHEY and CDR2 is SVGEGT.

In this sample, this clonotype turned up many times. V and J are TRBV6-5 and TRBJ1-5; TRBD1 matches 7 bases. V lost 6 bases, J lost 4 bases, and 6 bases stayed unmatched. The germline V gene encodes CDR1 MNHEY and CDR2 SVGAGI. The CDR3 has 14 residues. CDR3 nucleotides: TGTGCCAGCAGGCCGACAGGGTCAAATCAGCCCCAGCATTTT. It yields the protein CASRPTGSNQPQHF.

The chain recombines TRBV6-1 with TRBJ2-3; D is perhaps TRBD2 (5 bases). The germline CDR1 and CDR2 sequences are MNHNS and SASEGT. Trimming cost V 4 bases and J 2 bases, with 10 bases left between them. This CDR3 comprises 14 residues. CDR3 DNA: TGTGCCAGCAGTGGGGAGACCGACACAGATACGCAGTATTTT. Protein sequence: CASSGETDTDTQYF.